Detailed here is one T cell receptor (beta chain). Its antigen is as yet unknown. V lost 5 bases to trimming and J lost 6 bases; unmatched junction nucleotides: 4. Germline V CDR1 and CDR2: LGHDT, YNNKEL (reference sequence). This CDR3 has 13 amino acids. The entry originates in a study of T cell responses to AZD1222 COVID-19 vaccine. Study summary: Second-dose recipients at about 4 or about 12 weeks were treated as one pooled group. Overall study results and limits: In a largely white British group with more females than males, clonal diversity was possibly underestimated. Baseline seropositivity characterized only a handful of AZD1222 recipients. Repertoires were collected only later (after the peak T cell response had occurred).

Libraries were prepared by immunoSEQ multiplex PCR; TCRdb keeps only in-frame clonotypes and omits some of them. This table holds approximately 200,000 clones, 80% to 90% found once. The material sequenced was peripheral blood, taken on day 0 of AZD1222 vaccination. J is TRBJ2-1 and V is TRBV3-1 (or the pseudogene TRBV3-2), with TRBD1 identical over 7 bases. The TCR was taken from an adult in good health. The DNA of the CDR3 is TGTGCCAGCAGCGACAGGGTGTTCAATGAGCAGTTCTTC. Translating gives CASSDRVFNEQFF.